The 7 T cell receptor beta chains given below trace back to one sample, sequenced in a study of regulatory T cells in long-lasting Graves disease. Specified time point: newly diagnosed GD, antithyroid drugs for less than 3 months. The TCR library was made from RNA that had been extracted from PBMCs in TRIzol. Investigators prepared the TCR beta libraries by applying iRepertoire HTBI primers and Arm-PCR of CDR3 regions. TCRdb analysed the multiplex PCR reads with MiXCR anew, one entry per CDR3 protein. The data contain 400,000 to 550,000 distinct CDR3 sequences, 16% of them singletons. This sample was shared with a second study, whose subject was T cells in Graves' hyperthyroidism and ophthalmopathy.

Source: peripheral blood mononuclear cells (PBMCs), taken at new diagnosis, from a patient treated with antithyroid drugs. The origin of the receptors is a woman between 18 and 29 years old with Graves disease.

This clonotype was counted only a few times. J is TRBJ2-1 and V is TRBV9, with D possibly called TRBD1 or TRBD2 (5 bases each). The CDR3 sequence is 20 residues long. The ends were cut back, 0 bases at V and 6 bases at J, with 28 bases in the middle. The germline gives CDR1 SGDLS, CDR2 YYNGEE. CDR3 DNA sequence: TGTGCCAGCAGCGTAGAGTCAAAGGGACGAGCCCCACCACGCGTCAATGAGCAGTTCTTC. It codes for CASSVESKGRAPPRVNEQFF.

This clonotype has more than one count but fewer than ten. This sequence joins TRBV12-3 or TRBV12-4 and TRBJ2-1; no reliable D call. The germline V and J ends were trimmed by 5 bases and 1 base, with 12 bases remaining between them. This CDR3 has 15 residues. CDR3 sequence (DNA): TGTGCCAGCAGTCCAGCTCGGGCTTCCTACAATGAGCAGTTCTTC. Translating it yields CASSPARASYNEQFF.

This clonotype showed up many times. J is TRBJ2-7 and V is TRBV24-1; D is perhaps TRBD2 (6 bases). Germline V lookup: CDR1 KGHDR, CDR2 SFDVKD. The CDR3 loop spans 15 amino acids. The ends were cut back, 3 bases at V and 0 bases at J, with 11 bases in the middle. CDR3 coding DNA: TGTGCCACCAGTGATCCGGGACTGGACTCCTACGAGCAGTACTTC. Protein: CATSDPGLDSYEQYF.

There are many counts of this clonotype. The V gene is TRBV28, the J gene TRBJ2-7, with TRBD2 as a possible D gene (6 bases). Trimming cost V 6 bases and J 7 bases, with 19 bases left between them. Per germline, CDR1 MDHEN and CDR2 SYDVKM. The CDR3 has 14 residues. DNA of the CDR3: TGTGCCAGCAGCGATCGGCAGGGACGGGGGGAGCAGTACTTC. Its translation is CASSDRQGRGEQYF.

This clonotype occurred many times. The V gene is TRBV12-3 or TRBV12-4, the J gene TRBJ1-6, with no clear D. The CDR3 runs to 15 residues. V lost 2 bases, J lost 6 bases, and 11 bases lay in between. The CDR3 sequence is CASSLSGRSNSPLHF. CDR3 nucleotide sequence: TGTGCCAGCAGTTTATCGGGCCGAAGTAATTCACCCCTCCACTTT.

For this clonotype: This may be a read error, as it is one base from a much larger clone. This CDR3 is missing its conserved last phenylalanine or tryptophan, likely due to a read error. The chain uses TRBV28 and TRBJ2-7; 7 bases agree with TRBD1. The length of the CDR3 is 13 residues. After removal of 11 bases from V and 3 bases from J, the junction contained 10 bases not matched to a gene. Germline V gives CDR1 MDHEN, CDR2 SYDVKM. As DNA, the CDR3 is TGTGCCTCCAAGCACGGGACAGACTACGAGCAGTACTCC. Its translation is CASKHGTDYEQYS.

This clonotype showed up just a few times. The V gene is TRBV4-1, the J gene TRBJ1-1; 9 nucleotides align to TRBD1. The CDR3 spans 15 residues. Germline lookup yields CDR1 MGHRA and CDR2 YSYEKL. V trimming: 5 bases; J trimming: 6 bases; junction bases outside the gene matches: 10. CDR3 bases: TGCGCCAGCAGCAAAGGGGGACAGGGAGTCGCTGAAGCTTTCTTT. Translation: CASSKGGQGVAEAFF.